The sequence of this T cell receptor beta chain was determined in a study of cytomegalovirus exposure and HLA in healthy donors. At the level of the study: Earlier, roughly 120 million unique TCR beta sequences were recovered from 170 million or so T cells by an analysis.

V lost 0 bases, J lost 5 bases, and 4 bases stayed unmatched. This CDR3 has 15 amino acids. CDR1 is KGHSH and CDR2 is LQKENI in the germline V gene. PCR amplification relied on 60 Vbeta primers (plus 13 Jbeta primers). Measured with immunoSEQ multiplex PCR; TCRdb has only the in-frame clones, and not every one. The sample lists 250,000 to 300,000 clones; around 90% were seen once. Whole-study findings and limits: With high specificity and sensitivity, the classifier reportedly diagnosed cytomegalovirus status.

As regards this clone: What it binds is unknown.

Source material: PBMCs. The receptor's source is a girl aged 2 to 10 in good health and CMV-seronegative. The genes are TRBV18 and TRBJ1-5, with 7 bases identical to TRBD1. The CDR3 sequence: CASSPPGTAYQPQHF. CDR3 DNA: TGTGCCAGCTCACCACCCGGGACAGCTTATCAGCCCCAGCATTTT.